The rows below give T cell receptor beta chains drawn from one sample of a study of blood T cell repertoires in COVID-19. Some clones are missing from TCRdb's copy, which holds only in-frame ones; the method was immunoSEQ multiplex PCR. The sample holds 50,000 to 75,000 clones, over 70% seen once. Sequenced material: peripheral blood. The receptor set was obtained from a woman aged 50 to 60 with active or convalescent COVID-19. Both conserved end residues are part of each CDR3. Fields, in order: D gene, J gene, clone size, V gene, CDR3 DNA, CDR3 protein. A D gene is named only where the DNA matches it firmly. The size of a clone is reported for some rows only, either as once, few or many, or as a class for expanded clones.

d_gene: TRBD1; j_gene: TRBJ1-5; abundance: NA; v_gene: TRBV4-2; CDR3nt: TGTGCCAGCAGCCAAGAGACAGGGGGCATCAATCAGCCCCAGCATTTT; CDR3aa: CASSQETGGINQPQHF
d_gene: NA; j_gene: TRBJ2-5; abundance: NA; v_gene: TRBV30; CDR3nt: TGTGCCTGGAGCCAAAACCGGGAGACCCAGTACTTC; CDR3aa: CAWSQNRETQYF
d_gene: TRBD1; j_gene: TRBJ2-5; abundance: NA; v_gene: TRBV5-1; CDR3nt: TGCGCCAGCAGCTTTGACAGGGGGGAGACCCAGTACTTC; CDR3aa: CASSFDRGETQYF
d_gene: TRBD2; j_gene: TRBJ2-1; abundance: NA; v_gene: TRBV19; CDR3nt: TGTGCCAGTAGTCTCCTCCTCGGGAGGGCCAATTACAATGAGCAGTTCTTC; CDR3aa: CASSLLLGRANYNEQFF
d_gene: TRBD2; j_gene: TRBJ2-2; abundance: many; v_gene: TRBV19; CDR3nt: TGTGCCAGTTCCGGGAGGGGGAACACCGGGGAGCTGTTTTTT; CDR3aa: CASSGRGNTGELFF
d_gene: NA; j_gene: TRBJ1-1; abundance: once; v_gene: TRBV27; CDR3nt: TGTGCCAGCAGTTTATTAGGGGATAAGACTGAAGCTTTCTTT; CDR3aa: CASSLLGDKTEAFF
d_gene: TRBD1; j_gene: TRBJ2-5; abundance: NA; v_gene: TRBV12-3/TRBV12-4; CDR3nt: TGTGCCAGCAGGACAGGGGGGCGGGAGACCCAGTACTTC; CDR3aa: CASRTGGRETQYF
d_gene: TRBD1; j_gene: TRBJ1-1; abundance: NA; v_gene: TRBV18; CDR3nt: TGTGCCAGCTCACGCGACAGGGGCACTGAAGCTTTCTTT; CDR3aa: CASSRDRGTEAFF
d_gene: NA; j_gene: TRBJ2-7; abundance: NA; v_gene: TRBV5-4; CDR3nt: TGTGCCAGCAGCCCAAGGTCGGGGTCCCTCAGCTACGAGCAGTACTTC; CDR3aa: CASSPRSGSLSYEQYF
d_gene: NA; j_gene: TRBJ1-1; abundance: once; v_gene: TRBV18; CDR3nt: TGTGCCAGCTCACCAATGGGAGATGACACTGAAGCTTTCTTT; CDR3aa: CASSPMGDDTEAFF
d_gene: NA; j_gene: TRBJ2-1; abundance: NA; v_gene: TRBV9; CDR3nt: TGTGCCAGCAGCGTAGGGCTAGCTACATACAATGAGCAGTTCTTC; CDR3aa: CASSVGLATYNEQFF
d_gene: TRBD2; j_gene: TRBJ2-7; abundance: NA; v_gene: TRBV11-2; CDR3nt: TGTGCCAGCAGCTTATTGTGGGAGGGCTACGAGCAGTACTTC; CDR3aa: CASSLLWEGYEQYF
d_gene: TRBD2; j_gene: TRBJ2-7; abundance: NA; v_gene: TRBV7-2; CDR3nt: TGTGCCAGCAGCGGTTCCGGGACTAGCGGGAGCTACGAGCAGTACTTC; CDR3aa: CASSGSGTSGSYEQYF
d_gene: NA; j_gene: TRBJ2-7; abundance: few; v_gene: TRBV9; CDR3nt: TGTGCCAGCAGCGATTCCCTAGCGTCTAATTCCTACGAGCAGTACTTC; CDR3aa: CASSDSLASNSYEQYF
d_gene: NA; j_gene: TRBJ1-1; abundance: NA; v_gene: TRBV2; CDR3nt: TGTGCCAGCTCCCGGGGGGGAGGTATAGGGAACACTGAAGCTTTCTTT; CDR3aa: CASSRGGGIGNTEAFF
d_gene: NA; j_gene: TRBJ2-7; abundance: NA; v_gene: TRBV28; CDR3nt: TGTGCCAGCAGCCGTTACGAGCAGTACTTC; CDR3aa: CASSRYEQYF
d_gene: NA; j_gene: TRBJ2-4; abundance: NA; v_gene: TRBV7-9; CDR3nt: TGTGCCAGCAGCCCGCGGGCAGTGGCCAAAAACATTCAGTACTTC; CDR3aa: CASSPRAVAKNIQYF
d_gene: TRBD2; j_gene: TRBJ2-1; abundance: once; v_gene: TRBV5-8; CDR3nt: TGTGCCAGCAGCTTTCCGGGACTAGCCGTGCAGTTCTTC; CDR3aa: CASSFPGLAVQFF
d_gene: NA; j_gene: TRBJ1-5; abundance: once; v_gene: TRBV6-5; CDR3nt: TGTGCCAGCGCTAGGGAGGGCAATCAGCCCCAGCATTTT; CDR3aa: CASAREGNQPQHF
d_gene: TRBD2; j_gene: TRBJ2-5; abundance: NA; v_gene: TRBV19; CDR3nt: TGTGCCAGTACCGAATCAAGCGGGAGGGAGACCCAGTACTTC; CDR3aa: CASTESSGRETQYF
d_gene: TRBD2; j_gene: TRBJ2-1; abundance: NA; v_gene: TRBV7-2; CDR3nt: TGTGCCAGCAGCTCTCCAGCGGGAGCCTTTTACAATGAGCAGTTCTTC; CDR3aa: CASSSPAGAFYNEQFF
d_gene: TRBD1; j_gene: TRBJ2-7; abundance: NA; v_gene: TRBV7-9; CDR3nt: TGTGCCAGCAGCAACCAGGGGGATGTGGGCTACGAGCAGTACTTC; CDR3aa: CASSNQGDVGYEQYF
d_gene: NA; j_gene: TRBJ2-1; abundance: few; v_gene: TRBV6-2/TRBV6-3; CDR3nt: TGTGCCAGCAGTTACGACGGGAGCCCTTACAATGAGCAGTTCTTC; CDR3aa: CASSYDGSPYNEQFF
d_gene: TRBD1; j_gene: TRBJ2-1; abundance: NA; v_gene: TRBV2; CDR3nt: TGTGCCAGCAGAGAACCGGGACAGGGCAAGTACAATGAGCAGTTCTTC; CDR3aa: CASREPGQGKYNEQFF
d_gene: NA; j_gene: TRBJ2-6; abundance: NA; v_gene: TRBV30; CDR3nt: TGTGCCTGGAGTGGTAGCGTGTCTGGGGCCAACGTCCTGACTTTC; CDR3aa: CAWSGSVSGANVLTF
d_gene: TRBD2; j_gene: TRBJ2-5; abundance: NA; v_gene: TRBV19; CDR3nt: TGTGCCAGTAGTAGGACAAGCGGGGACCAAGAGACCCAGTACTTC; CDR3aa: CASSRTSGDQETQYF
d_gene: NA; j_gene: TRBJ1-1; abundance: NA; v_gene: TRBV18; CDR3nt: TGTGCCAGCTCACCTCCACAGGGATGGAACACTGAAGCTTTCTTT; CDR3aa: CASSPPQGWNTEAFF
d_gene: NA; j_gene: TRBJ2-1; abundance: NA; v_gene: TRBV6-5; CDR3nt: TGTGCCAGCAGTCGTCTAGCCCATGAGCAGTTCTTC; CDR3aa: CASSRLAHEQFF
d_gene: NA; j_gene: TRBJ1-2; abundance: NA; v_gene: TRBV5-4; CDR3nt: TGTGCCAGCAGCTTGGACAGGGCCCCCCGTGGCTACACCTTC; CDR3aa: CASSLDRAPRGYTF
d_gene: TRBD2; j_gene: TRBJ2-7; abundance: NA; v_gene: TRBV5-4; CDR3nt: TGTGCCAGCCGCCGGCCCGCTAGCGGGAGGACTCCCTACGAGCAGTACTTC; CDR3aa: CASRRPASGRTPYEQYF
d_gene: NA; j_gene: TRBJ1-4; abundance: many; v_gene: TRBV10-3; CDR3nt: TGTGCCATCAACGACGGACTCAATGAAAAACTGTTTTTT; CDR3aa: CAINDGLNEKLFF
d_gene: NA; j_gene: TRBJ1-2; abundance: NA; v_gene: TRBV18; CDR3nt: TGTGCCAGCTCAGAAACAGGGCCCTATGGCTACACCTTC; CDR3aa: CASSETGPYGYTF
d_gene: TRBD1; j_gene: TRBJ1-2; abundance: few; v_gene: TRBV5-6; CDR3nt: TGTGCCAGCAGCTGGGGAGGACAGGGAGGTGGCTACACCTTC; CDR3aa: CASSWGGQGGGYTF
d_gene: TRBD2; j_gene: TRBJ2-7; abundance: NA; v_gene: TRBV4-1; CDR3nt: TGCGCCAGCAGCCAAGATACCCGGGAGGGCTGGACCTACGAGCAGTACTTC; CDR3aa: CASSQDTREGWTYEQYF
d_gene: NA; j_gene: TRBJ2-3; abundance: NA; v_gene: TRBV4-1; CDR3nt: TGCGCCAGCAGCCAAGAGGGGGCCGTTAGGGGAGCTGATACGCAGTATTTT; CDR3aa: CASSQEGAVRGADTQYF
d_gene: TRBD1; j_gene: TRBJ2-7; abundance: NA; v_gene: TRBV10-3; CDR3nt: TGTGCCATCAGGGCCGACAGGGGCCTTTACTCCTACGAGCAGTACTTC; CDR3aa: CAIRADRGLYSYEQYF
d_gene: TRBD2; j_gene: TRBJ2-1; abundance: NA; v_gene: TRBV5-1; CDR3nt: TGCGCCAGCAGCTGGACGGGACTAGCGGGCAATGAGCAGTTCTTC; CDR3aa: CASSWTGLAGNEQFF
d_gene: TRBD2; j_gene: TRBJ2-1; abundance: NA; v_gene: TRBV5-1; CDR3nt: TGCGCCAGCCGAGGGCTAGCGGGGGAGAATGAGCAGTTCTTC; CDR3aa: CASRGLAGENEQFF
d_gene: NA; j_gene: TRBJ2-3; abundance: NA; v_gene: TRBV2; CDR3nt: TGTGCCAGCAGTGCCCGGGGCAGGGGTAGCACAGATACGCAGTATTTT; CDR3aa: CASSARGRGSTDTQYF
d_gene: NA; j_gene: TRBJ1-2; abundance: NA; v_gene: TRBV6-6; CDR3nt: TGTGCCAGCATCCCACAACAGGCTCCCTATGGCTACACCTTC; CDR3aa: CASIPQQAPYGYTF
d_gene: TRBD1; j_gene: TRBJ1-2; abundance: NA; v_gene: TRBV4-1; CDR3nt: TGCGCCAGCAGCCGAACAGGGGGCGAAAGCTATGGCTACACCTTC; CDR3aa: CASSRTGGESYGYTF
d_gene: TRBD1; j_gene: TRBJ2-1; abundance: NA; v_gene: TRBV11-2; CDR3nt: TGTGCCAGCAGCCGCACTTCGGGACAGAGTCTCTACAATGAGCAGTTCTTC; CDR3aa: CASSRTSGQSLYNEQFF